A selection of T cell receptor beta chains follows, all from one sample in a study of cytomegalovirus exposure and HLA in healthy donors. Libraries were prepared by immunoSEQ multiplex PCR; TCRdb keeps only in-frame clonotypes and omits some of them. Among 150,000 to 200,000 clones, over 75% were seen once, and the ten largest hold around 2%. Sequenced: PBMCs. Source of these receptors: a man aged 18-30 years in good health and CMV-seronegative. Each CDR3 is given with its conserved first and last residue. A D gene is named only where the DNA matches it firmly. Size is stated for part of the rows, as once, few or many counts, or as a class when the clone is expanded.

clone_size	j_call	v_call	d_call	cdr3_aa	cdr3_nt
NA	TRBJ2-1	TRBV15	NA	CATRADSYNEQFF	TGTGCCACCAGGGCCGACTCCTACAATGAGCAGTTCTTC
NA	TRBJ1-5	TRBV27	NA	CASSLTGSNQPQHF	TGTGCCAGCAGTTTAACGGGAAGCAATCAGCCCCAGCATTTT
few	TRBJ2-7	TRBV30	NA	CAWSVVRVHEQYF	TGTGCCTGGAGTGTCGTCAGGGTCCACGAGCAGTACTTC
NA	TRBJ2-2	TRBV5-4	NA	CASSRLDGMNTGELFF	TGTGCCAGCAGCCGCCTGGACGGGATGAACACCGGGGAGCTGTTTTTT
few	TRBJ2-2	TRBV7-9	NA	CASSTPRTPSPGELFF	TGTGCCAGCAGCACACCTCGGACCCCTAGCCCCGGGGAGCTGTTTTTT
NA	TRBJ2-2	TRBV5-1	TRBD2	CASNTAGGSAGELFF	TGCGCCAGCAACACAGCGGGAGGGTCGGCTGGGGAGCTGTTTTTT
NA	TRBJ1-4	TRBV28	NA	CASSFREKLFF	TGTGCCAGCAGTTTCCGGGAAAAACTGTTTTTT
once	TRBJ2-3	TRBV5-1	NA	CASSGLLGDTQYF	TGCGCCAGCAGCGGACTCCTGGGAGATACGCAGTATTTT
NA	TRBJ2-7	TRBV9	NA	CASSRRTGSYEQYF	TGTGCCAGCAGTCGTAGGACTGGCTCCTACGAGCAGTACTTC
few	TRBJ2-5	TRBV9	TRBD2	CASSSSGSGRKETQYF	TGTGCCAGCAGCTCCAGTGGGAGCGGGAGAAAGGAGACCCAGTACTTC